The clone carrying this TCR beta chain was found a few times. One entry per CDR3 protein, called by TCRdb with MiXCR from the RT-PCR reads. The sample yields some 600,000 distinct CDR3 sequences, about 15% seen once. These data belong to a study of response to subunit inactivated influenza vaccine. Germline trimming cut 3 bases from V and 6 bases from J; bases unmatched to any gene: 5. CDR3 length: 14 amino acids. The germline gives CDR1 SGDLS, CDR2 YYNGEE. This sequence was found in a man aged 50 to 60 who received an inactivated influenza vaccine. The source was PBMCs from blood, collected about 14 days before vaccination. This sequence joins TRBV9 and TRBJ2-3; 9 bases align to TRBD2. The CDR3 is CASSASGKGDTQYF. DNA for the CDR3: TGTGCCAGCAGCGCTAGCGGGAAAGGGGATACGCAGTATTTT.